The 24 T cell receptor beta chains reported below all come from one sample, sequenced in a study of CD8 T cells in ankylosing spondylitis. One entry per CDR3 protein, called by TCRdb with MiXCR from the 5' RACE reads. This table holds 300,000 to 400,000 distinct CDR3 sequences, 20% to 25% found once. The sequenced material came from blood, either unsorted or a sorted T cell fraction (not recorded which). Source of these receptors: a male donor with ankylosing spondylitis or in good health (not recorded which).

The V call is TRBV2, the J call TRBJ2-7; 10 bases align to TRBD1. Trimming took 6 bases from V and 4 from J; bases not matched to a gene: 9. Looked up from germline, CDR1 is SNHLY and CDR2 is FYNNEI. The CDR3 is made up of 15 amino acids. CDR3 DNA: TGTGCCAGCAGGAAGACCGGGACAGGGGTTTACGAGCAGTACTTC. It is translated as CASRKTGTGVYEQYF.

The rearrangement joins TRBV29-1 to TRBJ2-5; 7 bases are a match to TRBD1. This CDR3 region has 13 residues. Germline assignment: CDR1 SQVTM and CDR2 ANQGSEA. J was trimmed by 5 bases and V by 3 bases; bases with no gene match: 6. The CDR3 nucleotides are TGCAGCGTTGAGGAACAGGGGTGGGAGACCCAGTACTTC. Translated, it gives CSVEEQGWETQYF.

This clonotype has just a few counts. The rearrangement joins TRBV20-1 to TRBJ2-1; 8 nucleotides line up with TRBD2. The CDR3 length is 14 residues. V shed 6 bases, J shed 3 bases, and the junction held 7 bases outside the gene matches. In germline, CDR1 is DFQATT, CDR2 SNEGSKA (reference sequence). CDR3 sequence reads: CSAGLAGIYNEQFF. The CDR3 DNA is TGCAGTGCCGGGCTAGCGGGCATCTACAATGAGCAGTTCTTC.

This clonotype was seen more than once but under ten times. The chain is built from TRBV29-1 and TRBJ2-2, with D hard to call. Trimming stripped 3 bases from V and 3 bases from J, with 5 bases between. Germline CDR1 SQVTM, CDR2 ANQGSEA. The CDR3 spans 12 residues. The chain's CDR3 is CSVDGYTGELFF. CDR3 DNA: TGCAGCGTTGACGGGTACACCGGGGAGCTGTTTTTT.

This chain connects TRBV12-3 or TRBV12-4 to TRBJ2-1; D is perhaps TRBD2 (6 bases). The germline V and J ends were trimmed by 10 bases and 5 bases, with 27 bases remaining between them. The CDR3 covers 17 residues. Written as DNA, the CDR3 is TGTGCCAACAGGTCCACCCCGGGGGTCCCTAGAAACAATGAGCAGTTCTTC. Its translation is CANRSTPGVPRNNEQFF.

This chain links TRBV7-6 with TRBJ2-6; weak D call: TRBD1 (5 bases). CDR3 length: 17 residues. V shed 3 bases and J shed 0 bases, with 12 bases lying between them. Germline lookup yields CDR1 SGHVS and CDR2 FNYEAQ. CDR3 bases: TGTGCCAGCAGCTTGGCAGGGTTGATCTCTGGGGCCAACGTCCTGACTTTC. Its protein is CASSLAGLISGANVLTF.

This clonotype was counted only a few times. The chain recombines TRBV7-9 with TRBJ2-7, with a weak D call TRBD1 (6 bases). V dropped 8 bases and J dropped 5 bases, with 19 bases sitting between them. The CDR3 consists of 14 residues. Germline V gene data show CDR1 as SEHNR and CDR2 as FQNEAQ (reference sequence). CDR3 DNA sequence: TGTGCCAGCTTCCTCGGGACAAGCCCCCACGAGCAGTACTTC. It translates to CASFLGTSPHEQYF.

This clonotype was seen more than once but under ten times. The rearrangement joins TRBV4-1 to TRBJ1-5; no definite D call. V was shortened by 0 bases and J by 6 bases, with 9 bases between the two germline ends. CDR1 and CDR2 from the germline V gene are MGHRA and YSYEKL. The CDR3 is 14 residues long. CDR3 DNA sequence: TGCGCCAGCAGCCAAGACAGGCAAGCTCAGCCCCAGCATTTT. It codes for CASSQDRQAQPQHF.

In DNA, the CDR3 is TGTGCCAGCAGTTACTCGAGGGCCCCGGGGGGGACCGGGGAGCTGTTTTTT. It specifies CASSYSRAPGGTGELFF. The V call is TRBV6-5, the J call TRBJ2-2; 8 bases are shared with TRBD2. The germline gives CDR1 MNHEY, CDR2 SVGAGI. The CDR3 runs 17 residues. Trimming removed 0 bases from V and 5 bases from J; junction bases left unmatched: 8.

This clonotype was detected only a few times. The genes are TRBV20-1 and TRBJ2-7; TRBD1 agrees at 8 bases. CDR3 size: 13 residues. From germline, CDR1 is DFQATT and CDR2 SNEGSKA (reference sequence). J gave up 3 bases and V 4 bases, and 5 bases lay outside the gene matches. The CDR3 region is CSAMDRVVYEQYF. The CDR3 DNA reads TGCAGTGCTATGGACAGGGTTGTCTACGAGCAGTACTTC.

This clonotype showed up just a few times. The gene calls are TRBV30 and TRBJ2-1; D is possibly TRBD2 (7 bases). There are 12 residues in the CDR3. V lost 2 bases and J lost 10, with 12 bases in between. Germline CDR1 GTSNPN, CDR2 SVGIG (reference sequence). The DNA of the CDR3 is TGTGCCTGGAGTCGCGGGGGCGCGGAGCAGTTCTTC. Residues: CAWSRGGAEQFF.

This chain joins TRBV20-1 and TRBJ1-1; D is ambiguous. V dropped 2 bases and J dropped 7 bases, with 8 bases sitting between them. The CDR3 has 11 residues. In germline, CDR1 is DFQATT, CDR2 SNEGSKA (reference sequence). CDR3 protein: CSARTRGEAFF. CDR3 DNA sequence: TGCAGTGCTAGAACGCGGGGTGAAGCTTTCTTT.

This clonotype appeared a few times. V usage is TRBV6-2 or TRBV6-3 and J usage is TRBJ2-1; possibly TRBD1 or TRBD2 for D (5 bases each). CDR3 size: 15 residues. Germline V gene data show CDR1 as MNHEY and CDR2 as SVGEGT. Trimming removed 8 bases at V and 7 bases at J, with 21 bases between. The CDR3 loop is CASDPDSGASNEQFF. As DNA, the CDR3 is TGTGCCAGCGATCCCGACAGCGGAGCGAGTAATGAGCAGTTCTTC.

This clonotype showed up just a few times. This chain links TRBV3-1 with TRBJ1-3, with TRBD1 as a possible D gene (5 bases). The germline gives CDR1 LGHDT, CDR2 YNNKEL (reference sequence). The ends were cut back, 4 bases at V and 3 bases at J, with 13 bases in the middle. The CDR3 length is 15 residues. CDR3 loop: CASSPGQGSGNTIYF. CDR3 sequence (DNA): TGTGCCAGCAGCCCTGGACAAGGCAGTGGAAACACCATATATTTT.

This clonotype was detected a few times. The CDR3 DNA sequence: TGTGCCACCACCCAAAACCCTCTCGATGAGCAGTTCTTC. Translated, it gives CATTQNPLDEQFF. The chain has TRBV15 and TRBJ2-1; D not certain. Germline V gene data show CDR1 as LNHNV and CDR2 as YYDKDF (reference sequence). V was clipped by 7 bases and J by 8 bases, with 15 bases between them. This CDR3 comprises 13 residues.

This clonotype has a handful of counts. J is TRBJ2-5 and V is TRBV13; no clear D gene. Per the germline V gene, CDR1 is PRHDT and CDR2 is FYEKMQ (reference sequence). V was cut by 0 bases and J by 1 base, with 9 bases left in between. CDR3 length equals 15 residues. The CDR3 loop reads CASSLGRRIQETQYF. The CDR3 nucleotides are TGTGCCAGCAGCTTAGGCCGACGGATCCAAGAGACCCAGTACTTC.

CDR3 bases: TGTGCCAGCAGCGACGAGGGTGGATCGAGGATAGAGACCCAGTACTTC. Amino acid sequence: CASSDEGGSRIETQYF. The genes are TRBV9 and TRBJ2-5; D is perhaps TRBD2 (5 bases). In germline, CDR1 is SGDLS, CDR2 YYNGEE. The CDR3 runs 16 residues. V lost 3 bases, J lost 4 bases, and 19 bases lay in between. Combining the CDR3 with reference TRBV9 and TRBJ2-5 gives the whole variable domain DSGVTQTPKHLITATGQRVTLRCSPRSGDLSVYWYQQSLDQGLQFLIQYYNGEERAKGNILERFSAQQFPDLHSELNLSSLELGDSALYFCASSDEGGSRIETQYFGPGTRLLVL.

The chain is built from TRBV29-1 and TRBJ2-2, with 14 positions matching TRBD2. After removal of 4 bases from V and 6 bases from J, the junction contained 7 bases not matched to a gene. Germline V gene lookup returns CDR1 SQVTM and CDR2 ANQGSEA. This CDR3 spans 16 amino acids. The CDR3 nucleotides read TGCAGCGTTGGGGGACTAGCGGGGGCTAGGGCCGGGGAGCTGTTTTTT. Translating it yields CSVGGLAGARAGELFF.

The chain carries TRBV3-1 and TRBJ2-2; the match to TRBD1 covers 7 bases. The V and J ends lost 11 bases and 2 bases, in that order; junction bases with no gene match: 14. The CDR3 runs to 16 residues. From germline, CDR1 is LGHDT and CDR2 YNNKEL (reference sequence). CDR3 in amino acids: CASCHTGTANTGELFF. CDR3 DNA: TGTGCCTCCTGCCACACCGGGACAGCTAACACCGGGGAGCTGTTTTTT.

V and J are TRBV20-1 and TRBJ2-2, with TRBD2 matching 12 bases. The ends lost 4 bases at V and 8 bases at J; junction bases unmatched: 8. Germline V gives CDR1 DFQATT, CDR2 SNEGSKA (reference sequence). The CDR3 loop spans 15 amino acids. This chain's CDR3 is CSAKGLAGGPGELFF. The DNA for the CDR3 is TGCAGTGCTAAGGGGCTAGCGGGGGGGCCAGGGGAGCTGTTTTTT.

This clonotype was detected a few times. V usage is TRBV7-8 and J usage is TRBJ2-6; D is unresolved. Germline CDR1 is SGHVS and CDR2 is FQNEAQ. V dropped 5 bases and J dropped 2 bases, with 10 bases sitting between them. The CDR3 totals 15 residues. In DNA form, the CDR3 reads TGTGCCAGCAGCCCCTTTGAAACTGGGGCCAACGTCCTGACTTTC. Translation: CASSPFETGANVLTF.

The CDR3 loop reads CSARVDRGLSYEQYF. The DNA for the CDR3 is TGCAGTGCTAGGGTGGACAGGGGATTATCCTACGAGCAGTACTTC. This chain uses TRBV20-1 with TRBJ2-7; 9 nucleotides align to TRBD1. Losses at the gene ends were 3 bases for V and 1 base for J; bases not matched to a gene: 7. Looked up from germline, CDR1 is DFQATT and CDR2 is SNEGSKA (reference sequence). This CDR3 is built from 15 residues.

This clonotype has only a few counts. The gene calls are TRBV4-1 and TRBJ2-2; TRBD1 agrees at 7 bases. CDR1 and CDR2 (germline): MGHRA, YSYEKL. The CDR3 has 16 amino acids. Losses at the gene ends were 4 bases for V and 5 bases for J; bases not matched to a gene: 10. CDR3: CASSRAQGKGTGELFF. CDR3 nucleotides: TGCGCCAGCAGCCGAGCACAGGGGAAGGGGACCGGGGAGCTGTTTTTT.

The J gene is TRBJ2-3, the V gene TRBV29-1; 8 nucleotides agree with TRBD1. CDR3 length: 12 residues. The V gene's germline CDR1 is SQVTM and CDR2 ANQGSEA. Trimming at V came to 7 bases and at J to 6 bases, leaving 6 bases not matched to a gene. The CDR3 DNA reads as TGCAGCGCGGAACAGGGGGGTGATACGCAGTATTTT. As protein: CSAEQGGDTQYF.